One and the same sample provided the 12 T cell receptor beta chains below, sequenced in a study of CD8+CD57+ T cells in acquired aplastic anemia. According to the study, genomic DNA was the template for TCR beta VDJ and CDR3 profiling. TCRdb analysed the reads with MiXCR anew, one entry per CDR3 protein. The sample consists of 350,000 to 450,000 distinct CDR3 sequences, just under 70% of them appearing once. The sample consisted of sorted CD4+, CD8+, or CD8+CD57+ T cells (not recorded which) from PBMCs. All receptors derive from a human donor in good health, serving as a control.

As to this clonotype: One junction end disagrees with the germline gene, perhaps due to a read error. J is TRBJ1-6 and V is TRBV4-3; TRBD1 is a possible D gene (5 bases). CDR1 is LGHNA and CDR2 is YSLEER in the germline V gene. The CDR3 is made up of 14 amino acids. The CDR3 sequence is CASNQRRGNSPLHF. CDR3 DNA sequence: TGCGCCAGCAACCAAAGGAGGGGAAATTCACCCCTCCACTTT.

In the case of this clonotype: Germline and junction disagree at one end, which may indicate a read error. J is TRBJ1-2 and V is TRBV2; D not resolved. Germline V gene data show CDR1 as SNHLY and CDR2 as FYNNEI. The CDR3 has 15 amino acids. CDR3 DNA sequence: TGTGCCAGCAGTGTAGATCTAAGGTCCTACTATCAGTACTTCTTC. Amino acids: CASSVDLRSYYQYFF.

The chain joins TRBV13 to TRBJ1-6; 8 bases fit TRBD1. V was clipped by 6 bases and J by 6 bases; unmatched bases: 7. The germline V gene encodes CDR1 PRHDT and CDR2 FYEKMQ (reference sequence). This CDR3 comprises 15 residues. The CDR3 DNA reads TGTGCCAGCAGACAAGGGGACAGGCCTAATTCACCCCTCCACTTT. Its protein is CASRQGDRPNSPLHF.

The chain couples TRBV25-1 to TRBJ2-5, with D perhaps matching TRBD2 (7 bases). The germline CDR1 and CDR2 sequences are MGHDK and SYGVNS. The CDR3 covers 15 residues. The V gene lost 5 bases and the J gene lost 5 bases, with 18 bases spanning the gap. This CDR3 reads CASSILGGGLETQYF. The CDR3 DNA sequence: TGTGCCAGCAGTATTCTGGGGGGGGGCCTGGAGACCCAGTACTTC.

Comment on this clonotype: Likely a read error: the CDR3 ends without its conserved phenylalanine or tryptophan. The limits of the CDR3 on the DNA are not certain, so only TCRdb's listed CDR3 is given. The rearrangement links TRBV7-2 to TRBJ2-5; the table calls TRBD1, which could not be checked here. The CDR3 has 13 amino acids, counting both end residues. Germline CDR1 and CDR2: SGHTA and FQGNSA. CDR3 amino acids: CASSLAGGRYEQY.

This clonotype showed up many times. This chain links TRBV20-1 with TRBJ1-1; tentative D call: TRBD1 (5 bases). Germline values: CDR1 DFQATT, CDR2 SNEGSKA (reference sequence). This CDR3 has 14 residues. The V end was cut by 6 bases, the J end by 3 bases, with 17 bases between. CDR3 amino acids: CSALREGLDTEAFF. The DNA of the CDR3 is TGCAGTGCCCTCCGGGAGGGGCTGGACACTGAAGCTTTCTTT.

The table lists this clonotype with many counts. The chain joins TRBV20-1 to TRBJ2-7; possibly TRBD2 for D (6 bases). This CDR3 contains 15 residues. In germline, CDR1 is DFQATT, CDR2 SNEGSKA (reference sequence). With 3 bases removed from V and 0 bases from J, the gap between germline ends came to 15 bases. CDR3 DNA: TGCAGTGCTAGTCCCGGGACTGGAGACTCCTACGAGCAGTACTTC. This codes for CSASPGTGDSYEQYF.

The rearrangement links TRBV7-9 to TRBJ2-1; D gene ambiguous. V gave up 1 base and J gave up 12 bases, with 19 bases separating them. The germline V gene has CDR1 SEHNR and CDR2 FQNEAQ (reference sequence). This CDR3 region has 15 residues. CDR3 sequence: CASSLGGIGTDTQFF. CDR3 sequence (DNA): TGTGCCAGCAGCTTAGGGGGAATCGGCACAGATACGCAGTTCTTC.

This clonotype was found many times. This chain links TRBV19 with TRBJ2-3, with D possibly TRBD2 on 6 matching bases. The length of the CDR3 is 14 residues. Deletions cut 2 bases from V and 7 bases from J, with 13 bases between. Germline assignment: CDR1 LNHDA and CDR2 SQIVND (reference sequence). CDR3 nucleotides: TGTGCCAGTAGTATAAACGGGGGATCGAATACGCAGTATTTT. The encoded protein is CASSINGGSNTQYF.

CDR3 in DNA: TGTGCCGCCAACCCCCGGGACAGGCGGGGGCATGGGACCCAGTACTTC. Residues: CAANPRDRRGHGTQYF. The chain uses TRBV10-3 and TRBJ2-5, with a weak D call TRBD1 (8 bases). The ends were cut back, 11 bases at V and 7 bases at J, with 29 bases in the middle. This CDR3 spans 16 amino acids. Germline CDR1 reads ENHRY; CDR2 reads SYGVKD.

The genes are TRBV7-2 and TRBJ2-7; D is perhaps TRBD1 (5 bases). Germline CDR1 is SGHTA and CDR2 is FQGNSA. CDR3 length equals 14 residues. The V end lost 4 bases, the J end lost 0 bases, and 10 bases lay between the germline ends. CDR3 sequence reads: CASSSDSSSYEQYF. CDR3 bases: TGTGCCAGCAGCTCAGACAGCAGCTCCTACGAGCAGTACTTC.

The sample holds many counts of this clonotype. In DNA form, the CDR3 reads TGCAGTGCTAGATCCCCGGGGGGTAACTATGGCTACACCTTC. This gives the protein CSARSPGGNYGYTF. V is TRBV20-1 and J is TRBJ1-2, with a possible D match to TRBD1 (5 bases). The CDR3 is 14 residues long. Germline CDR1 and CDR2: DFQATT and SNEGSKA (reference sequence). The ends were cut back, 2 bases at V and 1 base at J, with 11 bases in the middle.